This T cell receptor beta chain is drawn from a study of shared clonotypes between healthy human individuals. Study-wide context: Two women and a few men aged 18 to 49 made up the donors.

Overall study results and limits: Investigators expected sequencing depth to affect clonotype sharing among donors. Naive CD4 clonotype sharing across a few donors was approximately 5%.

Using immunoSEQ multiplex PCR, the repertoire was profiled, and TCRdb retains in-frame clones only, with some absent. The sample has roughly 2,500,000 clones, over 85% seen once. The study separated CD4+ cells into CD45RA+ naive and CD45RA-negative memory subsets. About this clone: Its antigen remains unidentified.

The TCR sequence derives from a man aged 18 to 29 in good health. Some clones in this sample may be carry-over from other donors' samples. Specimen: naive CD4+ T cells from PBMCs. Subset here: CD45RA+ positively selected.

The CDR3 here is CAWINQPQHF. Here the CDR3 DNA reads TGTGCCTGGATAAATCAGCCCCAGCATTTT. The chain is built from TRBV30 and TRBJ1-5; no definite D call. Trimming took off 4 bases at V and 4 bases at J, with 2 bases between the two ends. CDR1 is GTSNPN and CDR2 is SVGIG in the germline V gene (reference sequence). The CDR3 length is 10 residues.